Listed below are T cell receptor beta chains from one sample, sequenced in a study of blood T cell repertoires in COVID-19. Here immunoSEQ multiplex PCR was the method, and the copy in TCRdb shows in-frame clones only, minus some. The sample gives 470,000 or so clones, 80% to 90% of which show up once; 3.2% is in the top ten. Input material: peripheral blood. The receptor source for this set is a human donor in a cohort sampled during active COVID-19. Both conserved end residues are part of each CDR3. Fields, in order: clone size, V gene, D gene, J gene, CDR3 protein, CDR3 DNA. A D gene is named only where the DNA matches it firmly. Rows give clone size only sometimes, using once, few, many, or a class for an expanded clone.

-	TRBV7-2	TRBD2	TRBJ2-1	CASSLAPTSGNEQFF	TGTGCCAGCAGCTTAGCCCCGACTAGCGGTAATGAGCAGTTCTTC
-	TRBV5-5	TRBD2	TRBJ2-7	CASSLSGGDSYEQYF	TGTGCCAGCAGCTTGAGTGGGGGGGACTCCTACGAGCAGTACTTC
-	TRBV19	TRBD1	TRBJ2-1	CASSVWDSLGNEQFF	TGTGCCAGTAGTGTTTGGGACAGCCTGGGCAATGAGCAGTTCTTC
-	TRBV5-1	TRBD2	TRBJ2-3	CASMGLAGAGDTQYF	TGCGCCAGCATGGGACTAGCGGGAGCGGGAGATACGCAGTATTTT
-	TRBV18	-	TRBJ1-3	CASSPPTGFGNTIYF	TGTGCCAGCTCACCACCGACAGGTTTTGGAAACACCATATATTTT
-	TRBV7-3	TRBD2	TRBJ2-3	CASSLSGRPVTDTQYF	TGTGCCAGCAGCTTGAGCGGGAGGCCTGTCACAGATACGCAGTATTTT
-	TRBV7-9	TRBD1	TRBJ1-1	CASSQSLGQGGTEAFF	TGTGCCAGCAGTCAGAGCCTTGGACAGGGAGGCACTGAAGCTTTCTTT
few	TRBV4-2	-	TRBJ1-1	CASSQEPENTEAFF	TGTGCCAGCAGCCAAGAACCAGAGAACACTGAAGCTTTCTTT
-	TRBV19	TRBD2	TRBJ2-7	CASSIGLAGTYEQYF	TGTGCCAGTAGTATAGGACTAGCGGGCACCTACGAGCAGTACTTC
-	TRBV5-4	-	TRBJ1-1	CASSPDPTANTEAFF	TGTGCCAGCAGCCCAGACCCGACAGCCAACACTGAAGCTTTCTTT
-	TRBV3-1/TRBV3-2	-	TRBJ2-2	CASSQGGATGELFF	TGTGCCAGCAGCCAGGGAGGCGCCACCGGGGAGCTGTTTTTT
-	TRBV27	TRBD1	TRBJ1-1	CASSVMGGGDRLLNTEAFF	TGTGCCAGCAGTGTTATGGGGGGTGGGGACAGACTATTAAACACTGAAGCTTTCTTT
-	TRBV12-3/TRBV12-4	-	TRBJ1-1	CASSISGGSLTFF	TGTGCCAGCAGTATCTCGGGGGGCTCTTTAACTTTCTTT
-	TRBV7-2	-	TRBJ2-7	CASSRGGGLITSYEQYF	TGTGCCAGCAGTAGGGGGGGCGGGCTCATAACCTCCTACGAGCAGTACTTC
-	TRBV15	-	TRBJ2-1	CATSRDADEQFF	TGTGCCACCAGCAGAGATGCGGATGAGCAGTTCTTC
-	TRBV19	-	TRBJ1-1	CASSIIPFRAVNTEAFF	TGTGCCAGTAGTATAATCCCCTTTAGAGCTGTGAACACTGAAGCTTTCTTT
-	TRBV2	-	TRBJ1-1	CASSEALSAGTEAFF	TGTGCCAGCAGTGAAGCGCTATCCGCGGGAACTGAAGCTTTCTTT
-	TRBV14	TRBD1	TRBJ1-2	CASSPTGYYGYTF	TGTGCCAGCAGCCCGACAGGGTACTATGGCTACACCTTC
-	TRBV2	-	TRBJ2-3	CASSVMGASTDTQYF	TGTGCCAGCAGTGTTATGGGGGCGTCCACAGATACGCAGTATTTT
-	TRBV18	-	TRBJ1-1	CASSPAQNTEAFF	TGTGCCAGCTCACCGGCTCAGAACACTGAAGCTTTCTTT
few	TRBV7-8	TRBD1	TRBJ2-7	CASSSDRGPYEQYF	TGTGCCAGCAGCTCCGACAGGGGACCCTACGAGCAGTACTTC
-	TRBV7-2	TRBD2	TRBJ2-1	CASSLDGTSVNEQFF	TGTGCCAGCAGCTTAGATGGGACTAGCGTAAATGAGCAGTTCTTC
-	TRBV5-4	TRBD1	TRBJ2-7	CASSSTGDSYEQYF	TGTGCCAGCAGCTCGACAGGGGACTCCTACGAGCAGTACTTC
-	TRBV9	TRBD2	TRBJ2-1	CASNTGTSANEQFF	TGTGCCAGCAACACCGGGACTAGCGCGAATGAGCAGTTCTTC
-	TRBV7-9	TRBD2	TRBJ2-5	CASSKRLRLAAQETQYF	TGTGCCAGCAGCAAAAGACTTCGACTAGCGGCGCAAGAGACCCAGTACTTC
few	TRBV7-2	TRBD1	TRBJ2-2	CASSPTGSTGELFF	TGTGCCAGCAGCCCGACAGGGTCCACCGGGGAGCTGTTTTTT
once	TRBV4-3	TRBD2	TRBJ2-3	CASSQVRGKLAGADTQYF	TGCGCCAGCAGCCAAGTAAGAGGGAAACTAGCGGGAGCGGATACGCAGTATTTT
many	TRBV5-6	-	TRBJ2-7	CASSLSRGSWSYEQYF	TGTGCCAGCAGCTTGAGCAGGGGATCGTGGTCCTACGAGCAGTACTTC
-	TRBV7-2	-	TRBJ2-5	CASSSEASPGETQYF	TGTGCCAGCAGCTCAGAGGCTAGCCCGGGAGAGACCCAGTACTTC
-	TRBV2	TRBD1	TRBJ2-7	CASRDTGAMGYEQYF	TGTGCCAGCAGGGACACAGGGGCCATGGGCTACGAGCAGTACTTC
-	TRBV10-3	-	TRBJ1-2	CAISQGSGYTF	TGTGCCATCAGTCAGGGGTCTGGCTACACCTTC
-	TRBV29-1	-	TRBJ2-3	CSVSTGSTGDTQYF	TGCAGCGTTTCAACCGGGAGCACGGGAGATACGCAGTATTTT
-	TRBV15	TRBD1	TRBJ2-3	CATSRDRGSTDTQYF	TGTGCCACCAGCAGAGACAGGGGGAGCACAGATACGCAGTATTTT
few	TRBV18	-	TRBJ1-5	CASSLGGGGNQPQHF	TGTGCCAGCTCACTCGGGGGGGGCGGCAATCAGCCCCAGCATTTT
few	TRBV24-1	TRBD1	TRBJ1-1	CATSESSGQVRAPNTEAFF	TGTGCCACCAGTGAGAGCTCCGGACAGGTTAGGGCCCCGAACACTGAAGCTTTCTTT
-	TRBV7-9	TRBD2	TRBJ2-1	CASSSQGLYNEQFF	TGTGCCAGCAGCTCTCAGGGACTATACAATGAGCAGTTCTTC
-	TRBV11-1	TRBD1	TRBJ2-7	CASSHQTGPSEQYF	TGTGCCAGCAGCCACCAGACAGGGCCCTCGGAGCAGTACTTC
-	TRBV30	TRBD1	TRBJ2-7	CAWSGPGTGGIDEQYF	TGTGCCTGGAGTGGACCCGGGACAGGGGGCATAGACGAGCAGTACTTC
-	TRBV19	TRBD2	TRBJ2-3	CASSTTGTNQDTQYF	TGTGCCAGTAGTACTACCGGGACTAACCAGGATACGCAGTATTTT
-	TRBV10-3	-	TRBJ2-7	CAISASRDSYEQYF	TGTGCCATCAGTGCCTCCCGGGACTCCTACGAGCAGTACTTC
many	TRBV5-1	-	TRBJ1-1	CASSLEPGLNTEAFF	TGCGCCAGCAGCTTGGAACCAGGTCTGAACACTGAAGCTTTCTTT
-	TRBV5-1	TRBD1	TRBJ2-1	CASSLKLTGSNEQFF	TGCGCCAGCAGCTTAAAGTTGACAGGGAGCAATGAGCAGTTCTTC
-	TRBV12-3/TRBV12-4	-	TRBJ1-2	CASSFSGNYGYTF	TGTGCCAGCAGTTTTTCGGGGAACTATGGCTACACCTTC
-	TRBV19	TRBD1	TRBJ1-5	CASSIFTGGQPQHF	TGTGCCAGTAGTATTTTCACAGGGGGACAGCCCCAGCATTTT
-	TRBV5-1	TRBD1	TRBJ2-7	CASSFSQGNEQYF	TGCGCCAGCAGCTTCTCACAGGGGAACGAGCAGTACTTC
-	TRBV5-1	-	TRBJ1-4	CASRSQGDNEKLFF	TGCGCCAGCCGAAGCCAGGGCGATAATGAAAAACTGTTTTTT
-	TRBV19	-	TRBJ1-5	CASRGSSLNQPQHF	TGTGCTTCCAGGGGTAGTTCACTCAATCAGCCCCAGCATTTT
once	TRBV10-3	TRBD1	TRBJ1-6	CAISRGQGDSPLHF	TGTGCCATCAGCCGCGGTCAGGGGGATTCACCCCTCCACTTT
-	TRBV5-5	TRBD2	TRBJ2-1	CASSLRLAGGNEQFF	TGTGCCAGCAGCTTGAGACTAGCGGGAGGAAATGAGCAGTTCTTC
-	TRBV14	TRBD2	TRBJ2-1	CASSLRMSSGRHGDEQFF	TGTGCCAGCAGCCTGCGGATGAGTAGCGGGAGGCATGGGGATGAGCAGTTCTTC
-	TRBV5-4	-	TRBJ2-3	CASSLAGGTDTQYF	TGTGCCAGCAGCTTGGCCGGGGGCACAGATACGCAGTATTTT
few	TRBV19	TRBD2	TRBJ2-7	CASSNQREAIYEQYF	TGTGCCAGTAGTAATCAGCGGGAGGCCATCTACGAGCAGTACTTC
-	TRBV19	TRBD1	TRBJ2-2	CASSIGGTGTLGTGELFF	TGTGCCAGTAGTATAGGGGGGACAGGAACCCTGGGCACCGGGGAGCTGTTTTTT